This TCR beta chain was sequenced for a study of blood T cell repertoires in COVID-19. Looking at the study overall: Acute-phase and convalescent COVID-19 samples originated in the United States, Italy and Spain. Sample material is recorded as cDNA or gDNA derived from T cells, B-cell-depleted T cells, or PBMCs.

Germline-derived CDR1 and CDR2 are MGHRA and YSYEKL. CDR3 length equals 12 residues. Deletions cut 4 bases from V and 8 bases from J, with 9 bases between. Method: immunoSEQ multiplex PCR; TCRdb's copy keeps in-frame clones and lacks some. The sample lists more than 250,000 clones, around 89% occurring once. The receptor was isolated from a woman aged 40 to 49 with acute COVID-19. The chain couples TRBV4-1 to TRBJ2-1; D gene unclear. Source material: PBMCs or T cells enriched from blood (not recorded which). The CDR3 protein is CASSPGWDEQFF. As DNA, the CDR3 is TGCGCCAGCAGCCCAGGTTGGGATGAGCAGTTCTTC.